Listed here is a single TCR beta chain. The antigen is unknown. The data derive from a study of STAT5B mutations in CD4+ large granular lymphocyte leukemia. Study results and limitations: Main leukemic clonotypes were patient-specific, but more than 20% appeared at low frequency elsewhere. CD4-sorted patient repertoires seemed more clonal than healthy CD4+ repertoires.

Measured with immunoSEQ multiplex PCR; TCRdb has only the in-frame clones, and not every one. The profile shows tens of thousands of clones, 75% to 85% of them singletons. The germline V gene has CDR1 MDHEN and CDR2 SYDVKM. This CDR3 has 14 amino acids. V lost 1 base, J lost 0 bases, and 6 bases lay in between. The TCR comes from a human donor in good health. The V and J genes are TRBV28 and TRBJ1-2, with D hard to call. The sample consisted of CD4+ T cells from blood buffy coats. The CDR3 DNA is TGTGCCAGCAGTTTATACACGTCTAACTATGGCTACACCTTC. This sequence encodes CASSLYTSNYGYTF.